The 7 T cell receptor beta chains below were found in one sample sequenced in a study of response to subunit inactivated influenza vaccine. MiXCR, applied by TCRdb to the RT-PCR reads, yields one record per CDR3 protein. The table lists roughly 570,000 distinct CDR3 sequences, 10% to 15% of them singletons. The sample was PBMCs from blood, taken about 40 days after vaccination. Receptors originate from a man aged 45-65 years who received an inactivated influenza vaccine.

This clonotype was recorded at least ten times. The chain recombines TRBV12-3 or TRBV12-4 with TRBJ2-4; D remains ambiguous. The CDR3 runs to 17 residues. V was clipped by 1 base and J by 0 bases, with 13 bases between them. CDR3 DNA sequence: TGTGCCAGCAGTTTAGGTACCGGAAACTTAGCCAAAAACATTCAGTACTTC. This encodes CASSLGTGNLAKNIQYF.

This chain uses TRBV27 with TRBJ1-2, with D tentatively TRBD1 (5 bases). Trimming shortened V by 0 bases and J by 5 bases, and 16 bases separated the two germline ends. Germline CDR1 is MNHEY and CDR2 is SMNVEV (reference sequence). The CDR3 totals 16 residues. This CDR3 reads CASSLSWGSMVYGYTF. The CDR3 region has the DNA TGTGCCAGCAGTTTATCGTGGGGGAGTATGGTATATGGCTACACCTTC.

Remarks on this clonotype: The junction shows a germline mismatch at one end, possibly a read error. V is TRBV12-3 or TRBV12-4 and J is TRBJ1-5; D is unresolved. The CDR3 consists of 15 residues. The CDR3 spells CASSLNVGSNQPHHF. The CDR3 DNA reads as TGTGCCAGCAGTTTAAATGTGGGTAGCAATCAGCCCCACCATTTT.

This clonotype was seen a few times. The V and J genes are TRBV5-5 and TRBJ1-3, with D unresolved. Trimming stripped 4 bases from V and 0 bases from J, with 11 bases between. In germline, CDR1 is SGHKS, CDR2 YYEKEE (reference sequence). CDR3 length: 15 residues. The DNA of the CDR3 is TGTGCCAGCAGCGGTTCCGGGTTCTCTGGAAACACCATATATTTT. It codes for CASSGSGFSGNTIYF.

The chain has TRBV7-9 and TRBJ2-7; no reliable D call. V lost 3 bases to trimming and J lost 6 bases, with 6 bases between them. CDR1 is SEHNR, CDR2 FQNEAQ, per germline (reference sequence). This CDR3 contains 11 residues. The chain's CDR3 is CASSLPGEQYF. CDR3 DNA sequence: TGTGCCAGCAGCTTGCCAGGCGAGCAGTACTTC.

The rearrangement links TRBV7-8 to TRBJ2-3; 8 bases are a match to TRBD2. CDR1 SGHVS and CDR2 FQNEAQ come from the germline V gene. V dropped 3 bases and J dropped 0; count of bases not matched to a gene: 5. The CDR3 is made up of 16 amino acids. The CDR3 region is CASSFKRERSTDTQYF. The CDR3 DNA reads TGTGCCAGCAGCTTCAAGCGGGAGCGAAGCACAGATACGCAGTATTTT.

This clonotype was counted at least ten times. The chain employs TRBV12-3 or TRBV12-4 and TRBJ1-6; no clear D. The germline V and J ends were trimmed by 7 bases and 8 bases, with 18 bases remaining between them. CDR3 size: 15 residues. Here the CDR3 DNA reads TGTGCCAGCACCTTATTTGGCCCGAGGGATTCACCCCTCCACTTT. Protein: CASTLFGPRDSPLHF.